Listed below are T cell receptor beta chains from one sample, sequenced in a study of CD8 T cells in Susac syndrome. A single record per CDR3 protein comes from TCRdb applying MiXCR to the immunoSEQ multiplex PCR reads. The sample lists fewer than 90,000 distinct CDR3 sequences, approximately 93% occurring once. The material sequenced was CD8+ T cells from PBMCs. Every receptor here comes from a human donor with Susac syndrome. Both conserved end residues are part of each CDR3. A D gene is named only where the DNA matches it firmly. For some rows the clone size is stated as once, few or many, or as a class when expanded; others skip it.

j_gene,abundance,len,d_gene,v_gene,CDR3aa,CDR3nt
TRBJ2-5,NA,16,NA,TRBV6-5,CASSYGTAYGEETQYF,TGTGCCAGCAGTTACGGGACGGCGTATGGGGAAGAGACCCAGTACTTC
TRBJ1-1,NA,16,TRBD1,TRBV23-1,CASSQPDRGCYTEAFF,TGCGCCAGCAGTCAACCCGACAGGGGTTGTTACACTGAAGCTTTCTTT
TRBJ1-1,NA,14,NA,TRBV27,CASSPSGGLIEAFF,TGTGCCAGCAGTCCCTCTGGGGGGCTGATCGAAGCTTTCTTT
TRBJ1-1,NA,13,NA,TRBV7-2,CASKIKMNTEAFF,TGTGCCAGCAAGATAAAGATGAACACTGAAGCTTTCTTT
TRBJ2-7,NA,14,TRBD2,TRBV5-4,CASSPRTSSYEQYF,TGTGCCAGCAGCCCCAGGACTAGCAGCTACGAGCAGTACTTC
TRBJ2-1,NA,16,NA,TRBV5-1,CASSGPMYQTTNEQFF,TGCGCCAGCAGCGGCCCGATGTACCAAACAACCAATGAGCAGTTCTTC
TRBJ2-3,NA,15,TRBD2,TRBV10-2,CASGTSGADTDTQYF,TGCGCCAGCGGGACTAGCGGGGCTGACACAGATACGCAGTATTTT
TRBJ1-4,NA,15,NA,TRBV7-9,CASSLAGFTNEKLFF,TGTGCCAGCAGCTTAGCTGGGTTTACTAATGAAAAACTGTTTTTT
TRBJ2-7,NA,16,TRBD2,TRBV5-4,CASSQGLAGFSYEQYF,TGTGCCAGCAGCCAGGGACTAGCGGGGTTCTCCTATGAGCAGTACTTC
TRBJ2-3,NA,17,TRBD1,TRBV4-3,CASSQGIGQGAADTQYF,TGCGCCAGCAGCCAAGGGATCGGACAGGGGGCGGCAGATACGCAGTATTTT
TRBJ2-1,NA,17,TRBD2,TRBV3-1,CASSLTSGGASYNEQFF,TGTGCCAGCAGCCTGACTAGCGGGGGAGCCTCCTACAATGAGCAGTTCTTC
TRBJ2-7,NA,17,TRBD1,TRBV15,CATSRDHSAGGLYEQYF,TGTGCCACCAGCAGAGATCATTCGGCAGGGGGCTTATACGAGCAGTACTTC
TRBJ2-5,NA,16,TRBD1,TRBV28,CASSSRTGRDAETQYF,TGTGCCAGCAGTTCTCGGACAGGGAGAGATGCCGAGACCCAGTACTTC
TRBJ2-1,NA,16,NA,TRBV4-1,CASSQGEGTSYNEQFF,TGCGCCAGCAGCCAAGGAGAGGGGACTTCCTACAATGAGCAGTTCTTC
TRBJ2-5,once,16,TRBD1,TRBV5-1,CASSWLGTGGAETQYF,TGCGCCAGCAGCTGGCTCGGGACAGGGGGCGCCGAGACCCAGTACTTC
TRBJ2-1,NA,12,NA,TRBV29-1,CSASDRNNEQFF,TGCAGCGCCTCGGACAGAAACAATGAGCAGTTCTTC
TRBJ1-1,NA,14,TRBD1,TRBV6-1,CASMPRQGNTEAFF,TGTGCCAGCATGCCCCGACAGGGGAACACTGAAGCTTTCTTT
TRBJ2-5,NA,14,NA,TRBV7-9,CASSPQPQRETQYF,TGTGCCAGCAGCCCCCAGCCCCAACGGGAGACCCAGTACTTC
TRBJ2-1,once,16,TRBD2,TRBV27,CASSWLAGGGYNEQFF,TGTGCCAGCAGTTGGCTAGCGGGAGGTGGATACAATGAGCAGTTCTTC
TRBJ1-1,NA,16,NA,TRBV6-5,CASSYERGSANTEAFF,TGTGCCAGCAGTTATGAACGGGGGTCTGCGAACACTGAAGCTTTCTTT
TRBJ2-3,NA,14,TRBD2,TRBV20-1,CSGGTSGITDTQYF,TGCAGTGGGGGGACTAGCGGTATCACAGATACGCAGTATTTT
TRBJ2-1,NA,16,TRBD1,TRBV9,CASSPNPGGSYNEQFF,TGTGCCAGCAGCCCCAACCCAGGGGGCTCCTACAATGAGCAGTTCTTC
TRBJ2-7,NA,13,NA,TRBV20-1,CSGGGHLSYEQYF,TGCAGTGGGGGGGGGCACCTCTCCTACGAGCAGTACTTC
TRBJ1-2,few,13,NA,TRBV30,CAWGQRTDYGYTF,TGTGCCTGGGGACAGAGGACTGACTATGGCTACACCTTC
TRBJ2-3,NA,15,TRBD2,TRBV30,CAWGLLAGAGDTQYF,TGTGCCTGGGGCCTACTAGCGGGAGCCGGAGATACGCAGTATTTT
TRBJ1-6,NA,16,NA,TRBV7-9,CASSRPSDPQNSPLHF,TGTGCCAGCAGCCGCCCGTCCGACCCTCAGAATTCACCCCTCCACTTT
TRBJ2-1,NA,14,NA,TRBV29-1,CSVDMPGPHNEQFF,TGCAGCGTTGATATGCCGGGACCCCACAATGAGCAGTTCTTC
TRBJ1-2,once,16,NA,TRBV5-1,CASSLDPGGESYGYTF,TGCGCCAGCAGCTTGGATCCGGGGGGCGAAAGCTATGGCTACACCTTC
TRBJ2-5,NA,17,TRBD2,TRBV5-8,CASSLGGTSGQGETQYF,TGTGCCAGCAGCTTGGGCGGGACTAGCGGCCAGGGAGAGACCCAGTACTTC
TRBJ1-3,NA,16,TRBD1,TRBV5-8,CASSLEGTAFGNTIYF,TGTGCCAGCAGCTTGGAAGGGACAGCATTTGGAAACACCATATATTTT
TRBJ1-3,NA,16,NA,TRBV5-8,CASSFARGYSGNTIYF,TGTGCCAGCAGCTTCGCGAGGGGCTACTCTGGAAACACCATATATTTT